This T cell receptor beta chain came from a study of blood T cells in healthy people across ages. Researchers isolated at least 7 million PBMCs per sample. Germline-derived CDR1 and CDR2 are SNHLY and FYNNEI. The CDR3 is 16 residues long. V trimming: 4 bases; J trimming: 8 bases; junction bases outside the gene matches: 14. For the second PCR, which ran for about 6 to 11 cycles, a sample-barcoded 5' primer and a J-beta primer mix were used. TCRdb reprocessed the 5' RACE reads via MiXCR and lists one record per CDR3 protein. The sample holds around 2 million distinct CDR3 sequences; around 42% are singletons and the top ten take 20% to 25%.

The V gene is TRBV2, the J gene TRBJ1-2; 9 bases map to TRBD1. The origin of this receptor is a human donor in good health. The sample was blood. The CDR3 DNA sequence: TGTGCCAGCAGTGTTGACAGGGGGGACCCTCGGGGAGGCTACACCTTC. Translated, it gives CASSVDRGDPRGGYTF. Full variable domain (missing parts from reference TRBV2 and TRBJ1-2): EPEVTQTPSHQVTQMGQEVILRCVPISNHLYFYWYRQILGQKVEFLVSFYNNEISEKSEIFDDQFSVERPDGSNFTLKIRSTKLEDSAMYFCASSVDRGDPRGGYTFGSGTRLTVV.